This entry lists 2 T cell receptor beta chains sequenced from one sample in a study of blood T cell repertoires in COVID-19. This table comes from immunoSEQ multiplex PCR, and its TCRdb copy is limited to in-frame clones, with some not included. The sample lists some 120,000 clones; less than 90% were seen once. The sequenced material came from peripheral blood. The source of these receptors is a man aged 25-45 years with acute or convalescent COVID-19.

This clone appeared a few times. V is TRBV9 and J is TRBJ1-1; D ambiguous. Germline V gene sequence: CDR1 SGDLS, CDR2 YYNGEE. V lost 7 bases and J 1 base, leaving 20 bases between the germline ends. The CDR3 spans 16 residues. The CDR3 DNA is TGTGCCAGCCAACCGGGGTCACCCACCGGGAACACTGAAGCTTTCTTT. Translating gives CASQPGSPTGNTEAFF.

The V and J genes are TRBV29-1 and TRBJ1-1, with 10 bases matching TRBD1. This CDR3 spans 14 amino acids. V shed 3 bases and J 4 bases; nucleotides not matched to a gene: 5. Germline V gene lookup returns CDR1 SQVTM and CDR2 ANQGSEA. DNA of the CDR3: TGCAGCGTTGAGCCGGGACAGGGGTTCACTGAAGCTTTCTTT. Translating it yields CSVEPGQGFTEAFF.